The source of this T cell receptor beta chain is a study of blood T cells in healthy people across ages. Whole-study findings and limits: Unsorted PBMC input precluded a conclusive naive versus antigen-experienced comparison.

Extraction yielded at least 5.5 micrograms of total RNA per sample. A second PCR, run for roughly 7 to 11 cycles, used a sample-barcoded 5' primer plus a J-beta primer mix. A single record per CDR3 protein comes from TCRdb applying MiXCR to the 5' RACE reads. The sample holds about 1.6 million distinct CDR3 sequences, about 32% seen once. The table lists this clonotype with a few counts. Its antigen is currently unknown. This receptor was taken from a woman in her twenties or thirties in good health. The sequenced sample was blood.

CDR3 DNA sequence: TGCAGTGCCGGGACAGGGCCGGGGGAGCATCAGCCCCAGCATTTT. Its translation: CSAGTGPGEHQPQHF. This rearrangement joins TRBV20-1 to TRBJ1-5, with 9 nucleotides matching TRBD1. The CDR3 contains 15 residues. CDR1 is DFQATT, CDR2 SNEGSKA, per germline (reference sequence). Trimming cost V 6 bases and J 5 bases; bases outside gene matches: 11.